This T cell receptor beta chain was recorded in a study of shared clonotypes between healthy human individuals. About this clone: Its antigen is undetermined.

General study points: Sampling used blood alone; tissue repertoires probably differ. Naive subsets generally had larger estimated richness than memory subsets. At large depth, rarefaction still showed sorted-subset sequencing to be incomplete.

CDR1 SQVTM and CDR2 ANQGSEA come from the germline V gene. J was trimmed by 10 bases and V by 7 bases; bases with no gene match: 5. The CDR3 is 10 amino acids. Every one of the donors was a Caucasian adult that lived in Nashville, Tennessee. Generated by immunoSEQ multiplex PCR, the TCRdb table keeps only in-frame clones and is missing some. Found here are roughly 1.4 million clones, about 98.5% of them singletons; the top ten hold 0.36%. This receptor was obtained from a man aged 25-45 years in good health. The chain employs TRBV29-1 and TRBJ1-2, with TRBD1 matching over 8 bases. Sequencing was performed on naive CD4+ T cells sorted from blood. The subset here: CD45RA+ positively selected. CDR3 coding DNA: TGCAGCGCAGGACAGGGTGACTACACCTTC. Its translation: CSAGQGDYTF. Full variable domain (rest looked up from reference TRBV29-1 and TRBJ1-2): SAVISQKPSRDICQRGTSLTIQCQVDSQVTMMFWYRQQPGQSLTLIATANQGSEATYESGFVIDKFPISRPNLTFSTLTVSNMSPEDSSIYLCSAGQGDYTFGSGTRLTVV.